A selection of T cell receptor beta chains follows, all from one sample in a study of T cell changes during pregnancy in multiple sclerosis. Here immunoSEQ multiplex PCR was the method, and the copy in TCRdb shows in-frame clones only, minus some. The table records some 39,000 clones, around 91% of them present only once. The sample consisted of CD4+ T cells from peripheral blood mononuclear cells, taken in the second trimester of pregnancy. Receptor source: a female donor in good health, enrolled as a control in a pregnancy study. Both conserved end residues are trimmed from each CDR3.

V gene: TRBV5-1; J gene: TRBJ1-1; CDR3 protein: ASSPYLVLNTEAF
V gene: TRBV2; J gene: TRBJ1-5; CDR3 protein: ASSVDSWGPQH
V gene: TRBV28; J gene: TRBJ1-5; CDR3 protein: ATHQPQH
V gene: TRBV7-9; J gene: TRBJ1-1; CDR3 protein: ASSTRQGNTEAF
V gene: TRBV7-2; J gene: TRBJ2-2; CDR3 protein: ASSLGPGGRSTGELF
V gene: TRBV6-1; J gene: TRBJ1-2; CDR3 protein: ASSVDPRLPSGYT
V gene: TRBV4-1; J gene: TRBJ2-5; CDR3 protein: ASSQVVALGRPFFPQY
V gene: TRBV9; J gene: TRBJ1-5; CDR3 protein: ASSVGDSYQPQH
V gene: TRBV29-1; J gene: TRBJ1-2; CDR3 protein: SVEGQPYGYT
V gene: TRBV11-3; J gene: TRBJ2-3; CDR3 protein: ASSMNRGRERDTQY
V gene: TRBV4-2; J gene: TRBJ1-1; CDR3 protein: ASSQDLPTEAF
V gene: TRBV9; J gene: TRBJ1-6; CDR3 protein: ASTGTVNSPLH
V gene: TRBV27; J gene: TRBJ1-5; CDR3 protein: ASRRGGLGSPQH
V gene: TRBV7-2; J gene: TRBJ2-5; CDR3 protein: ASSLAGRGGGGETQY
V gene: TRBV5-6; J gene: TRBJ2-1; CDR3 protein: ASTPAGARGEQF
V gene: TRBV9; J gene: TRBJ1-4; CDR3 protein: ASSLRQGEDEKLF
V gene: TRBV18; J gene: TRBJ1-2; CDR3 protein: ASSRLEGGWRGYT
V gene: TRBV6-5; J gene: TRBJ2-7; CDR3 protein: ASSYGRQGYEQY
V gene: TRBV10-3; J gene: TRBJ2-3; CDR3 protein: AISLAGGHGDTQY
V gene: TRBV9; J gene: TRBJ1-1; CDR3 protein: ASSVVGSGGTEAF
V gene: TRBV9; J gene: TRBJ2-1; CDR3 protein: ASSGRGLATNEQF
V gene: TRBV7-2; J gene: TRBJ2-7; CDR3 protein: ASSSQAGAFLYEQY
V gene: TRBV29-1; J gene: TRBJ1-1; CDR3 protein: SVLTSRTNTEAF
V gene: TRBV27; J gene: TRBJ1-5; CDR3 protein: ASSLQGASQPQH
V gene: TRBV5-1; J gene: TRBJ1-1; CDR3 protein: ASSYYGQGRDEAF